The sequence of this TCR beta chain was determined in a study of T cells after yellow fever vaccination. This CDR3 region has 15 residues. Germline assignment: CDR1 MNHEY and CDR2 SMNVEV (reference sequence). The V and J ends lost 3 bases and 4 bases, in that order; junction bases with no gene match: 4. MiXCR was run by TCRdb on the 5' RACE reads, yielding one entry per CDR3 protein. Among about 300,000 distinct CDR3 sequences, around 7% were seen once, and the ten largest hold around 17%. Study-wide findings and caveats: Abundant clonotypes from the bulk population could get into FACS-sorted repertoires as contaminants. Among primary-vaccination clones, most reappeared after the booster, at roughly 95% for CD4 and around 91% for CD8. The study found a weaker secondary response that peaked faster, day 5 versus 15.

In its sample, this clonotype was seen a few times. The target antigen is unknown. The origin of this receptor is a young man who received the YFV17D yellow fever vaccine. The sample here was PBMCs, taken about 49 days after the first yellow fever vaccination. This chain joins TRBV27 and TRBJ2-3; 10 bases line up with TRBD2. CDR3 loop: CASSFQRGGSDTQYF. CDR3 nucleotide sequence: TGTGCCAGCAGTTTCCAGCGGGGGGGCTCAGATACGCAGTATTTT.